The 26 T cell receptor beta chains reported below all come from one sample, sequenced in a study of T cell repertoires in cytomegalovirus infection. TCRdb processed the reads anew with MiXCR; each CDR3 protein has one entry. This sample has approximately 290,000 distinct CDR3 sequences, with under 30% found just once. Material: PBMCs. These receptors all come from a human donor in good health (CMV status not recorded). Some clones in this sample may be carry-over from other donors' samples.

This chain joins TRBV28 and TRBJ2-5, with 10 bases fitting TRBD2. The CDR3 has 17 residues. Germline V gives CDR1 MDHEN, CDR2 SYDVKM. V lost 2 bases and J lost 5; bases outside the gene matches: 11. CDR3 in DNA: TGTGCCAGCAGTTTACGTCGATCAGCGGGAGGGCAGGAGACCCAGTACTTC. Its translation: CASSLRRSAGGQETQYF.

The rearrangement links TRBV6-8 to TRBJ2-3; 7 bases are shared with TRBD2. The CDR3 loop spans 14 amino acids. Germline V CDR1 and CDR2: MNHGY, SAAAGT. After removal of 10 bases from V and 4 bases from J, the junction contained 11 bases not matched to a gene. The chain's CDR3 is CATREAGAADTQYF. DNA for the CDR3: TGTGCCACCCGGGAGGCTGGGGCCGCAGATACGCAGTATTTT.

This clonotype was observed a few times. The chain has TRBV6-1 and TRBJ2-2; no definite D call. V lost 2 bases to trimming and J lost 4 bases, with 17 bases between them. The CDR3 consists of 17 residues. Germline loops: CDR1 MNHNS, CDR2 SASEGT. CDR3 DNA sequence: TGTGCCAGCAGTGAAAGTCGAGTCAGGCCTTTCACCGGGGAGCTGTTTTTT. Its translation is CASSESRVRPFTGELFF.

This clonotype has at least ten counts. The J gene is TRBJ2-3, the V gene TRBV7-6; 8 bases are a match to TRBD2. With V trimmed by 4 bases and J by 1 base, 4 bases remained unmatched. Per germline, CDR1 SGHVS and CDR2 FNYEAQ. The CDR3 loop spans 15 amino acids. CDR3 DNA sequence: TGTGCCAGCAGCTCACCAGCGGGAGGCACAGATACGCAGTATTTT. This gives the protein CASSSPAGGTDTQYF.

A few counts support this clonotype. The J gene is TRBJ2-3, the V gene TRBV29-1; D may be TRBD2 (6 bases). This CDR3 has 12 residues. The ends were cut back, 8 bases at V and 0 bases at J, with 9 bases in the middle. Germline CDR1 SQVTM, CDR2 ANQGSEA. The CDR3 is CSLAESTDTQYF. CDR3 coding DNA: TGCAGCTTAGCGGAGAGCACAGATACGCAGTATTTT.

The J gene is TRBJ1-2, the V gene TRBV28, with TRBD1 matching over 8 bases. CDR1 and CDR2 (germline): MDHEN, SYDVKM. The ends lost 4 bases at V and 5 bases at J; junction bases unmatched: 9. This CDR3 contains 15 residues. The CDR3 loop reads CASSSSTGAGYGYTF. The CDR3 nucleotides are TGTGCCAGCAGTTCCTCGACAGGGGCGGGATATGGCTACACCTTC.

This clonotype was detected ten times or more. This sequence joins TRBV6-1 and TRBJ1-5; unclear D gene. Germline lookup yields CDR1 MNHNS and CDR2 SASEGT. V lost 4 bases and J lost 1, with 5 bases in between. CDR3 size: 13 residues. The CDR3 here is CASSVRSNQPQHF. In nucleotides, the CDR3 is TGTGCCAGCAGTGTCAGGAGCAATCAGCCCCAGCATTTT.

This clonotype occurred many times. The V call is TRBV7-2, the J call TRBJ2-7; tentatively, D is TRBD1 or TRBD2 (6 bases each). V shed 6 bases and J shed 4 bases, with 13 bases lying between them. Germline V gene sequence: CDR1 SGHTA, CDR2 FQGNSA. This CDR3 spans 13 amino acids. DNA for the CDR3: TGTGCCAGCAGAGGGGGGAACCTATACGAGCAGTACTTC. It specifies CASRGGNLYEQYF.

The table lists this clonotype with a few counts. The chain links TRBV7-2 to TRBJ1-5; tentatively, D is TRBD1 (5 bases). Germline lookup yields CDR1 SGHTA and CDR2 FQGNSA. CDR3 length: 15 residues. V lost 2 bases, J lost 5 bases, and 13 bases lay in between. CDR3 sequence: CASSLPGALDQPQHF. In DNA form, the CDR3 reads TGTGCCAGCAGCTTACCCGGGGCCTTAGATCAGCCCCAGCATTTT.

This clonotype has only a few counts. The chain is built from TRBV7-2 and TRBJ2-4, with 8 positions matching TRBD1. The trim removed 3 bases at V and 7 bases at J, leaving 5 bases unmatched. Germline V lookup: CDR1 SGHTA, CDR2 FQGNSA. This CDR3 contains 14 residues. The CDR3: CASSFGQGTNIQYF. The CDR3 DNA reads as TGTGCCAGCAGCTTTGGACAGGGTACGAACATTCAGTACTTC.

The chain has TRBV7-2 and TRBJ2-3, with D possibly TRBD2 on 6 matching bases. From germline, CDR1 is SGHTA and CDR2 FQGNSA. This CDR3 is built from 17 residues. Deletions cut 5 bases from V and 2 bases from J, with 20 bases between. The CDR3 sequence: CASSLGLTAGLTDTQYF. The CDR3 nucleotides are TGTGCCAGCAGCCTTGGGTTAACGGCGGGACTCACAGATACGCAGTATTTT.

The chain couples TRBV7-9 to TRBJ2-1; possibly TRBD1 for D (5 bases). CDR3 length: 13 residues. The V and J ends lost 4 bases and 8 bases respectively, with 12 bases between them. Germline CDR1 SEHNR, CDR2 FQNEAQ (reference sequence). Here the CDR3 DNA reads TGTGCCAGCAGCTGGACATCTCCCCATGAGCAGTTCTTC. Protein product: CASSWTSPHEQFF.

CDR3 nucleotide sequence: TGTGCCAGCAGTTTGAACAGCCGGCCCGGGGAGCTGTTTTTT. Amino acid sequence: CASSLNSRPGELFF. This rearrangement joins TRBV28 to TRBJ2-2, with D hard to call. The CDR3 sequence is 14 residues long. The germline gives CDR1 MDHEN, CDR2 SYDVKM. Between the trimmed V and J ends, which lost 3 bases and 6 bases, there was a span of 11 bases.

V gene TRBV6-5 combines with J gene TRBJ2-5, with 9 positions matching TRBD1. CDR1 and CDR2 from the germline V gene are MNHEY and SVGAGI. CDR3 size: 16 residues. V was clipped by 2 bases and J by 5 bases; unmatched bases: 9. CDR3 sequence: CASSYQGQGRGETQYF. The CDR3 DNA follows: TGTGCCAGCAGTTACCAAGGACAGGGGCGCGGGGAGACCCAGTACTTC.

The genes are TRBV29-1 and TRBJ1-2, with 9 bases matching TRBD1. This CDR3 comprises 11 residues. Germline CDR1 SQVTM, CDR2 ANQGSEA. V shed 8 bases, J shed 5 bases, and the junction held 3 bases outside the gene matches. CDR3 bases: TGCAGCTCTGGGACAGGGTATGGCTACACCTTC. This encodes CSSGTGYGYTF. The entire variable domain, with the rest obtained from reference TRBV29-1 and TRBJ1-2, is as follows: SAVISQKPSRDICQRGTSLTIQCQVDSQVTMMFWYRQQPGQSLTLIATANQGSEATYESGFVIDKFPISRPNLTFSTLTVSNMSPEDSSIYLCSSGTGYGYTFGSGTRLTVV.

Ten or more counts support this clonotype. J is TRBJ2-7 and V is TRBV7-2, with no clear D. The CDR3 has 12 amino acids. From germline, CDR1 is SGHTA and CDR2 FQGNSA. With 5 bases removed from V and 3 bases from J, the gap between germline ends came to 8 bases. This chain's CDR3 is CASSTDNYEQYF. The DNA for the CDR3 is TGTGCCAGCAGCACCGATAACTACGAGCAGTACTTC.

The chain carries TRBV20-1 and TRBJ1-5, with 7 bases that match TRBD1. The CDR3 spans 14 residues. Germline-derived CDR1 and CDR2 are DFQATT and SNEGSKA (reference sequence). V dropped 3 bases and J dropped 3; count of bases not matched to a gene: 5. DNA for the CDR3: TGCAGTGCTAGGGGGACAGCCTACAATCAGCCCCAGCATTTT. It yields the protein CSARGTAYNQPQHF.

The chain is built from TRBV20-1 and TRBJ2-1, with 8 nucleotides matching TRBD2. The CDR3 runs to 14 residues. With 6 bases clipped from V and 3 bases from J, the junction kept 7 bases outside the gene matches. The germline V gene has CDR1 DFQATT and CDR2 SNEGSKA (reference sequence). The CDR3 region has the DNA TGCAGTGCCCGCGGGGGGCGTAACTACAATGAGCAGTTCTTC. The encoded protein is CSARGGRNYNEQFF.

This clonotype was detected only a few times. Written as DNA, the CDR3 is TGTGCCAGCAGTGAAGGTGGGTTGTACAATGAGCAGTTCTTC. Translated: CASSEGGLYNEQFF. This chain joins TRBV25-1 and TRBJ2-1; D uncertain. Germline CDR1 is MGHDK and CDR2 is SYGVNS. Trimming removed 2 bases at V and 4 bases at J, with 9 bases between. The CDR3 loop spans 14 amino acids.

The chain couples TRBV11-2 to TRBJ2-6, with TRBD1 matching over 10 bases. Germline loops: CDR1 SGHAT, CDR2 FQNNGV. This CDR3 is 20 amino acids long. Germline trimming cut 3 bases from V and 1 base from J; bases unmatched to any gene: 12. CDR3 loop: CASSFRGRGQGLSGANVLTF. In DNA form, the CDR3 reads TGTGCCAGCAGCTTTCGGGGAAGGGGACAGGGGCTGTCTGGGGCCAACGTCCTGACTTTC.

This clonotype came up a few times. This chain uses TRBV3-1 with TRBJ2-4; TRBD2 agrees at 8 bases. Trimming removed 0 bases from V and 6 bases from J; junction bases left unmatched: 10. CDR1 and CDR2 from the germline V gene are LGHDT and YNNKEL (reference sequence). The CDR3 has 17 amino acids. The CDR3 is CASSQDESGRAVNIQYF. The CDR3 nucleotides are TGTGCCAGCAGCCAAGATGAGTCCGGGAGGGCCGTAAACATTCAGTACTTC. The full variable domain, in which reference TRBV3-1 and TRBJ2-4 provide the parts outside the CDR3, is DTAVSQTPKYLVTQMGNDKSIKCEQNLGHDTMYWYKQDSKKFLKIMFSYNNKELIINETVPNRFSPKSPDKAHLNLHINSLELGDSAVYFCASSQDESGRAVNIQYFGAGTRLSVL.

In this sample, this clonotype turned up many times. The chain employs TRBV7-9 and TRBJ1-1; the D gene is possibly TRBD1 (6 bases). CDR3 length: 15 amino acids. Trimming pared 5 bases from V and 5 bases from J, leaving 18 bases between. Germline assignment: CDR1 SEHNR and CDR2 FQNEAQ (reference sequence). The CDR3 loop reads CASSHGGASGTEAFF. Here the CDR3 DNA reads TGTGCCAGCAGCCACGGGGGGGCCTCTGGGACTGAAGCTTTCTTT.

This clonotype turned up a few times. The genes are TRBV5-4 and TRBJ2-3; 7 positions match TRBD2. Per the germline V gene, CDR1 is SGHNT and CDR2 is YYREEE (reference sequence). V lost 4 bases to trimming and J lost 1 base; unmatched junction nucleotides: 3. This CDR3 region has 14 residues. As DNA, the CDR3 is TGTGCCAGCAGCCGGACTAGAGGCACAGATACGCAGTATTTT. It specifies CASSRTRGTDTQYF.

The chain combines TRBV28 with TRBJ2-3; TRBD2 agrees at 12 bases. This CDR3 contains 15 residues. The germline V gene has CDR1 MDHEN and CDR2 SYDVKM. Germline trimming cut 5 bases from V and 7 bases from J; bases unmatched to any gene: 7. In DNA form, the CDR3 reads TGTGCCAGCAGTCCGGCTAGCGGGGGGGTTAATACGCAGTATTTT. Its protein product is CASSPASGGVNTQYF.

The chain combines TRBV7-2 with TRBJ2-1; 8 nucleotides align to TRBD2. Germline-derived CDR1 and CDR2 are SGHTA and FQGNSA. The length of the CDR3 is 17 residues. Losses at the gene ends were 5 bases for V and 6 bases for J; bases not matched to a gene: 15. The CDR3: CASSQSRVSGIPNEQFF. CDR3 bases: TGTGCCAGCAGCCAAAGTCGGGTTAGCGGGATCCCCAATGAGCAGTTCTTC.

The V and J genes are TRBV28 and TRBJ2-5; D is tentatively TRBD1 or TRBD2 (5 bases each). The germline V gene encodes CDR1 MDHEN and CDR2 SYDVKM. There are 14 residues in the CDR3. Trimming pared 5 bases from V and 12 bases from J, leaving 22 bases between. This CDR3 is CASSLYGRERSKYF. CDR3 coding DNA: TGTGCCAGCAGTCTATACGGCAGGGAGAGGTCAAAGTACTTC. Full variable domain (rest looked up from reference TRBV28 and TRBJ2-5): DVKVTQSSRYLVKRTGEKVFLECVQDMDHENMFWYRQDPGLGLRLIYFSYDVKMKEKGDIPEGYSVSREKKERFSLILESASTNQTSMYLCASSLYGRERSKYFGPGTRLLVL.